The sequence of this T cell receptor (beta chain) was determined in a study of T cell repertoires in cytomegalovirus infection. In the study overall: Indications of both CMV infection and matching HLA type were provided by public TCR beta signatures.

The CDR3 extends over 18 amino acids. V lost 6 bases and J lost 0; bases outside the gene matches: 13. Germline assignment: CDR1 LNHDA and CDR2 SQIVND (reference sequence). In its sample, this clonotype was seen many times. Its antigen is not identified. TCRdb called the reads again in MiXCR, with one record for every CDR3 protein. This table holds some 270,000 distinct CDR3 sequences, about a sixth found once. Notes on the study in general: Cumulative frequency (of public TCR beta family members) identified carriers of CMV plus the relevant HLA. There were HLA-C-restricted CMV-specific TCR beta clonotypes dominating the ex vivo response.

The genes are TRBV19 and TRBJ2-2, with TRBD1 identical over 7 bases. The sequence was collected from a human donor in good health (CMV status not recorded). Some clones in this sample may be carry-over from other donors' samples. The material sequenced was CD8+ T cells from PBMCs. CDR3: CASRFRDSQFSNTGELFF. DNA for the CDR3: TGTGCCAGTAGATTCCGGGACAGCCAATTTTCGAACACCGGGGAGCTGTTTTTT.